The 21 T cell receptor beta chains given below trace back to one sample, sequenced in a study of blood T cell repertoires in COVID-19. This table comes from immunoSEQ multiplex PCR, and its TCRdb copy is limited to in-frame clones, with some not included. The data show approximately 330,000 clones, with roughly 89% seen just once and 9.9% held by the top ten. The sample comprised peripheral blood. These receptors all stem from a man aged 30-40 years with COVID-19, enrolled during active disease.

DNA for the CDR3: TGTGCCATCAGACTAGGACAGGACTCTGGAAACACCATATATTTT. Protein: CAIRLGQDSGNTIYF. This chain joins TRBV10-3 and TRBJ1-3, with 7 bases lining up with TRBD1. Germline CDR1 and CDR2: ENHRY and SYGVKD. The CDR3 runs 15 residues. The trim removed 6 bases at V and 0 bases at J, leaving 5 bases unmatched.

This chain's CDR3 is CASSPGQFTDTQYF. The CDR3 region has the DNA TGTGCCAGCTCACCGGGACAGTTCACAGATACGCAGTATTTT. The V gene is TRBV18, the J gene TRBJ2-3; 7 bases are shared with TRBD1. The ends lost 3 bases at V and 2 bases at J; junction bases unmatched: 2. This CDR3 comprises 14 residues. Germline V gene data show CDR1 as KGHSH and CDR2 as LQKENI.

The V and J genes are TRBV6-5 and TRBJ2-7; D may be TRBD1 (5 bases). Germline V gene data show CDR1 as MNHEY and CDR2 as SVGAGI. Trimming stripped 4 bases from V and 2 bases from J, with 15 bases between. The CDR3 loop spans 15 amino acids. CDR3 DNA: TGTGCCAGCAGTTTTCGAGAAAGGGGTGCCTACGAGCAGTACTTC. Translation gives CASSFRERGAYEQYF.

The chain is built from TRBV6-2 or TRBV6-3 and TRBJ2-1; 8 bases map to TRBD1. This CDR3 is 16 amino acids long. V lost 6 bases, J lost 4 bases, and 11 bases stayed unmatched. Germline V gives CDR1 MNHEY, CDR2 SVGEGT. CDR3 protein: CASSPPWQGAYNEQFF. The DNA of the CDR3 is TGTGCCAGCAGCCCCCCGTGGCAGGGGGCTTACAATGAGCAGTTCTTC.

This rearrangement joins TRBV7-2 to TRBJ1-1, with TRBD1 matching 10 bases. This CDR3 spans 15 amino acids. Per the germline V gene, CDR1 is SGHTA and CDR2 is FQGNSA. The trim removed 2 bases at V and 6 bases at J, leaving 6 bases unmatched. In nucleotides, the CDR3 is TGTGCCAGCAGCTTATTGGGACAGGGGATTTCTGAAGCTTTCTTT. Translation: CASSLLGQGISEAFF. Variable domain in full (rest from reference TRBV7-2 and TRBJ1-1): GAGVSQSPSNKVTEKGKDVELRCDPISGHTALYWYRQSLGQGLEFLIYFQGNSAPDKSGLPSDRFSAERTGGSVSTLTIQRTQQEDSAVYLCASSLLGQGISEAFFGQGTRLTVV.

This sequence joins TRBV5-1 and TRBJ1-1; tentatively, D is TRBD1 (5 bases). The CDR3 has 14 residues. V shed 6 bases and J shed 1 base, with 13 bases lying between them. Germline-derived CDR1 and CDR2 are SGHRS and YFSETQ. The CDR3 bases are TGCGCCAGCACCTCCCGGGGGGGGAACACTGAAGCTTTCTTT. It specifies CASTSRGGNTEAFF.

The CDR3 bases are TGTGCCAGTAGTATCGGACATTACCAGGGGGAGACCCAGTACTTC. As protein: CASSIGHYQGETQYF. The chain uses TRBV19 and TRBJ2-5; possible D gene TRBD1, 6 bases. Trimming cost V 3 bases and J 5 bases, with 16 bases left between them. The germline CDR1 and CDR2 sequences are LNHDA and SQIVND (reference sequence). CDR3 length: 15 residues.

The chain couples TRBV6-5 to TRBJ1-6; 8 bases align to TRBD1. CDR3 length: 14 residues. The germline CDR1 and CDR2 sequences are MNHEY and SVGAGI. V lost 6 bases to trimming and J lost 6 bases; unmatched junction nucleotides: 4. The CDR3 reads CASSRDRSNSPLHF. The CDR3, as DNA: TGTGCCAGCAGCCGGGACAGGAGTAATTCACCCCTCCACTTT.

The genes are TRBV5-1 and TRBJ1-6; TRBD1 aligns across 9 bases. CDR1 is SGHRS and CDR2 is YFSETQ in the germline V gene. The CDR3 length is 14 residues. The V gene end was trimmed by 5 bases and the J gene end by 7 bases; junction bases not matched to a gene: 4. The CDR3 protein is CASRNDRGNSPLHF. The CDR3 DNA is TGCGCCAGCAGGAACGACAGGGGGAATTCACCCCTCCACTTT.

This sequence joins TRBV3-1 (or the pseudogene TRBV3-2) and TRBJ2-3, with a possible D match to TRBD1 (5 bases). Between the trimmed V and J ends, which lost 3 bases and 1 base, there was a span of 11 bases. Germline lookup yields CDR1 LGHDT and CDR2 YNNKEL (reference sequence). This CDR3 contains 15 residues. CDR3 sequence (DNA): TGTGCCAGCAGCCAGCAGGGATATGGCACAGATACGCAGTATTTT. As protein: CASSQQGYGTDTQYF.

This rearrangement joins TRBV5-5 to TRBJ1-2; a possible D gene is TRBD1 (6 bases). Germline CDR1 reads SGHKS; CDR2 reads YYEKEE (reference sequence). Trimming shortened V by 1 base and J by 6 bases, and 16 bases separated the two germline ends. The CDR3 has 15 amino acids. The CDR3 DNA sequence: TGTGCCAGCAGCTTGTTCAGCGACAGGCAGGATGGCTACACCTTC. Protein: CASSLFSDRQDGYTF. Looking up the rest from reference TRBV5-5 and TRBJ1-2 gives the full variable domain: DAGVTQSPTHLIKTRGQQVTLRCSPISGHKSVSWYQQVLGQGPQFIFQYYEKEERGRGNFPDRFSARQFPNYSSELNVNALLLGDSALYLCASSLFSDRQDGYTFGSGTRLTVV.

The chain joins TRBV7-9 to TRBJ2-7; a weak D match, TRBD1 (5 bases). Germline CDR1 is SEHNR and CDR2 is FQNEAQ (reference sequence). Trimming stripped 4 bases from V and 4 bases from J, with 20 bases between. This CDR3 comprises 16 residues. CDR3 protein: CASSSLDTHRRYEQYF. The CDR3 nucleotides are TGTGCCAGCAGCTCCCTGGACACCCACCGCCGTTACGAGCAGTACTTC.

The chain joins TRBV9 to TRBJ1-2; D is undetermined. V was shortened by 4 bases and J by 3 bases, with 4 bases between the two germline ends. This CDR3 has 11 residues. Germline V CDR1 and CDR2: SGDLS, YYNGEE. This CDR3 is CASSQYYGYTF. In DNA form, the CDR3 reads TGTGCCAGCAGCCAGTACTATGGCTACACCTTC.

The V call is TRBV5-4, the J call TRBJ1-3; D might be TRBD1 (6 bases). The V gene lost 4 bases and the J gene lost 3 bases, with 17 bases spanning the gap. The CDR3 totals 16 residues. Germline lookup yields CDR1 SGHNT and CDR2 YYREEE (reference sequence). CDR3 in amino acids: CASSPGGQGGGNTIYF. Written as DNA, the CDR3 is TGTGCCAGCAGCCCCGGGGGGCAGGGCGGTGGAAACACCATATATTTT.

The chain carries TRBV2 and TRBJ2-1; 7 nucleotides agree with TRBD2. The CDR3 covers 14 residues. Germline CDR1 and CDR2: SNHLY and FYNNEI. Trimming cost V 10 bases and J 3 bases; bases outside gene matches: 9. CDR3 sequence: CAKESGAIYNEQFF. The CDR3 coding sequence is TGTGCCAAAGAAAGCGGGGCCATCTACAATGAGCAGTTCTTC.

This clone showed up just once. This chain links TRBV7-2 with TRBJ2-5; 14 bases match TRBD2. The CDR3 is made up of 15 amino acids. The ends lost 5 bases at V and 5 bases at J; junction bases unmatched: 4. The V gene's germline CDR1 is SGHTA and CDR2 FQGNSA. This CDR3 reads CASSPRTSGGETQYF. The CDR3 DNA sequence: TGTGCCAGCAGCCCGCGGACTAGCGGGGGGGAGACCCAGTACTTC.

This chain joins TRBV18 and TRBJ2-7, with 9 bases matching TRBD2. The CDR3 covers 14 residues. With V trimmed by 3 bases and J by 2 bases, 2 bases remained unmatched. Germline assignment: CDR1 KGHSH and CDR2 LQKENI. The CDR3 spells CASSPLAGTYEQYF. CDR3 bases: TGTGCCAGCTCACCTCTAGCGGGAACCTACGAGCAGTACTTC.

The V and J genes are TRBV25-1 and TRBJ2-1; 8 bases fit TRBD2. Germline V gene sequence: CDR1 MGHDK, CDR2 SYGVNS. This CDR3 region has 16 residues. The V and J ends lost 3 bases and 4 bases, in that order; junction bases with no gene match: 8. The CDR3 DNA sequence: TGTGCCAGCAGTGATCGAGGAGCGGGAGTGTACAATGAGCAGTTCTTC. Its translation: CASSDRGAGVYNEQFF.

The gene calls are TRBV5-6 and TRBJ2-2; D may be TRBD2 (6 bases). With 2 bases removed from V and 7 bases from J, the gap between germline ends came to 12 bases. This CDR3 comprises 14 residues. Per germline, CDR1 SGHDT and CDR2 YYEEEE. In nucleotides, the CDR3 is TGTGCCAGCAGCTTCGGCGGGGCCATCGGGGAGCTGTTTTTT. It encodes CASSFGGAIGELFF.

The rearrangement joins TRBV15 to TRBJ2-1; TRBD2 matches at 11 bases. Germline CDR1 reads LNHNV; CDR2 reads YYDKDF (reference sequence). V lost 3 bases and J lost 6; bases outside the gene matches: 4. The CDR3 extends over 15 amino acids. CDR3 loop: CATSRISGRANEQFF. The CDR3 DNA follows: TGTGCCACCAGCAGGATTAGCGGGAGGGCCAATGAGCAGTTCTTC.

The count of this clone is one. The chain has TRBV7-3 and TRBJ2-1; D is perhaps TRBD2 (5 bases). CDR1 SGHTA and CDR2 FQGTGA come from the germline V gene. There are 15 residues in the CDR3. V was clipped by 2 bases and J by 9 bases, with 17 bases between them. The DNA for the CDR3 is TGTGCCAGCAGCTTAGGGTCACTCGGGATCGGTGAGCAGTTCTTC. Protein sequence: CASSLGSLGIGEQFF.